Shown below are 30 T cell receptor beta chains from a single sample sequenced in a study of T cell responses to AZD1222 COVID-19 vaccine. TCRdb's table, derived via immunoSEQ multiplex PCR, lists solely in-frame clones and lacks some. The sample comprises 140,000 to 150,000 clones, 85% to 95% of which are singletons, and 2.5% to 3% rests with the top ten. The sample here was peripheral blood, taken on day 0 of MenACWY control vaccination. All receptors come from an adult in good health.

V gene TRBV30 combines with J gene TRBJ2-2, with 9 bases fitting TRBD2. CDR3 length: 15 residues. V shed 5 bases and J 4 bases; nucleotides not matched to a gene: 8. Looked up from germline, CDR1 is GTSNPN and CDR2 is SVGIG (reference sequence). For the CDR3, the DNA is TGTGCCTGGGCTTTCGGGACTAGCCGCACCGGGGAGCTGTTTTTT. This sequence encodes CAWAFGTSRTGELFF.

This chain uses TRBV5-1 with TRBJ1-5; D remains ambiguous. The V gene's germline CDR1 is SGHRS and CDR2 YFSETQ. CDR3 size: 15 residues. Trimming removed 1 base at V and 4 bases at J, with 12 bases between. This CDR3 is CASSLNRGENQPQHF. CDR3 sequence (DNA): TGCGCCAGCAGCTTGAACCGCGGAGAGAATCAGCCCCAGCATTTT.

CDR3 residues: CASSQDSSGANVLTF. CDR3 bases: TGTGCCAGCAGCCAAGACAGCTCTGGGGCCAACGTCCTGACTTTC. The chain employs TRBV4-2 and TRBJ2-6; D gene unclear. The V end was cut by 0 bases, the J end by 0 bases, with 3 bases between. In germline, CDR1 is LGHNA, CDR2 YNFKEQ. The CDR3 sequence is 15 residues long.

The chain is built from TRBV30 and TRBJ2-7; either TRBD1 or TRBD2 may supply D (7 bases each). The germline V gene encodes CDR1 GTSNPN and CDR2 SVGIG (reference sequence). The length of the CDR3 is 14 residues. Trimming took 2 bases from V and 3 from J, leaving 14 bases between them. The CDR3 here is CAWSWGGGYYEQYF. CDR3 DNA: TGTGCCTGGAGTTGGGGAGGGGGCTACTACGAGCAGTACTTC. Full variable domain (remainder filled in from reference TRBV30 and TRBJ2-7): SQTIHQWPATLVQPVGSPLSLECTVEGTSNPNLYWYRQAAGRGLQLLFYSVGIGQISSEVPQNLSASRPQDRQFILSSKKLLLSDSGFYLCAWSWGGGYYEQYFGPGTRLTVT.

The CDR3 nucleotides are TGTGCCAGCAGCCCCGGAGCTGGGGCCAACGTCCTGACTTTC. This encodes CASSPGAGANVLTF. The chain couples TRBV27 to TRBJ2-6; D gene unclear. Germline V gene data show CDR1 as MNHEY and CDR2 as SMNVEV (reference sequence). V shed 6 bases and J shed 2 bases, with 8 bases lying between them. CDR3 length equals 14 residues.

This chain links TRBV2 with TRBJ1-2; the D is unclear. CDR1 and CDR2 from the germline V gene are SNHLY and FYNNEI. V lost 3 bases and J 3 bases, leaving 14 bases between the germline ends. The CDR3 is made up of 15 amino acids. The CDR3 here is CASSDIRVVDYGYTF. CDR3 DNA: TGTGCCAGCAGTGACATCCGGGTGGTGGACTATGGCTACACCTTC.

The chain links TRBV2 to TRBJ2-7, with 8 bases identical to TRBD1. CDR3 length: 11 residues. Germline CDR1 reads SNHLY; CDR2 reads FYNNEI. V dropped 8 bases and J dropped 5; count of bases not matched to a gene: 2. CDR3 sequence: CASWDRNEQYF. The CDR3, as DNA: TGTGCCAGCTGGGACAGGAACGAGCAGTACTTC.

The chain uses TRBV28 and TRBJ1-2; D is possibly TRBD1 (5 bases). Germline V gene lookup returns CDR1 MDHEN and CDR2 SYDVKM. V lost 6 bases to trimming and J lost 0 bases, with 11 bases between them. CDR3 length equals 14 residues. The CDR3 loop is CASSPGLTNYGYTF. DNA of the CDR3: TGTGCCAGCAGCCCGGGGCTGACTAACTATGGCTACACCTTC.

This clone occurred once. The chain couples TRBV18 to TRBJ1-1; tentative D call: TRBD1 (6 bases). The CDR3 has 14 amino acids. Germline assignment: CDR1 KGHSH and CDR2 LQKENI. The germline V and J ends were trimmed by 6 bases and 0 bases, with 11 bases remaining between them. This chain's CDR3 is CASSPDRMNTEAFF. CDR3 DNA: TGTGCCAGCTCCCCTGACAGGATGAACACTGAAGCTTTCTTT.

This chain connects TRBV19 to TRBJ2-2; a possible D gene is TRBD2 (5 bases). The V end lost 3 bases, the J end lost 6 bases, and 20 bases lay between the germline ends. The germline V gene encodes CDR1 LNHDA and CDR2 SQIVND (reference sequence). The CDR3 extends over 17 amino acids. The CDR3 sequence: CASSIIPGQGLPGELFF. DNA of the CDR3: TGTGCCAGTAGTATTATACCGGGCCAAGGACTTCCCGGGGAGCTGTTTTTT. The full variable domain, with the rest looked up from reference TRBV19 and TRBJ2-2, is DGGITQSPKYLFRKEGQNVTLSCEQNLNHDAMYWYRQDPGQGLRLIYYSQIVNDFQKGDIAEGYSVSREKKESFPLTVTSAQKNPTAFYLCASSIIPGQGLPGELFFGEGSRLTVL.

V is TRBV6-5 and J is TRBJ1-4; TRBD1 is a possible D gene (5 bases). V dropped 6 bases and J dropped 8 bases, with 13 bases sitting between them. In germline, CDR1 is MNHEY, CDR2 SVGAGI. The CDR3 extends over 13 amino acids. In nucleotides, the CDR3 is TGTGCCAGCAGCTGGACGGGGGGGGAAAAACTGTTTTTT. It translates to CASSWTGGEKLFF.

This chain uses TRBV9 with TRBJ1-4; tentatively, D is TRBD1 (5 bases). This CDR3 is 14 amino acids long. The germline CDR1 and CDR2 sequences are SGDLS and YYNGEE. With 3 bases removed from V and 5 bases from J, the gap between germline ends came to 11 bases. The chain's CDR3 is CASSARTRNEKLFF. In nucleotides, the CDR3 is TGTGCCAGCAGCGCCCGGACAAGGAATGAAAAACTGTTTTTT.

This clone was detected only once. The rearrangement links TRBV11-2 to TRBJ1-4, with TRBD1 identical over 9 bases. The germline V gene has CDR1 SGHAT and CDR2 FQNNGV. The CDR3 consists of 14 residues. J lost 7 bases, V lost 6 bases, and 6 bases had no gene match. As DNA, the CDR3 is TGTGCCAGCAGTGAGGGACAGGGTGTTGAAAAACTGTTTTTT. It is translated as CASSEGQGVEKLFF.

The chain combines TRBV6-5 with TRBJ1-2; D may be TRBD1 (5 bases). Trimming stripped 7 bases from V and 2 bases from J, with 14 bases between. Germline CDR1 and CDR2: MNHEY and SVGAGI. This CDR3 is built from 14 residues. The CDR3 spells CASTPTVSNYGYTF. The CDR3 DNA follows: TGTGCCAGCACCCCGACAGTCTCCAACTATGGCTACACCTTC.

V gene TRBV29-1 combines with J gene TRBJ1-2; TRBD1 matches at 7 bases. This CDR3 has 10 residues. V was pared by 3 bases and J by 10 bases, with 2 bases of the junction left unmatched. Germline values: CDR1 SQVTM, CDR2 ANQGSEA. The CDR3 nucleotides read TGCAGCGTTGACCAGGGGGACTACACCTTC. It specifies CSVDQGDYTF.

This chain uses TRBV19 with TRBJ2-3; 7 bases agree with TRBD1. The V gene end was trimmed by 6 bases and the J gene end by 2 bases; junction bases not matched to a gene: 5. The germline CDR1 and CDR2 sequences are LNHDA and SQIVND (reference sequence). CDR3 length: 14 amino acids. DNA of the CDR3: TGTGCCAGTAGCCCAACAGGGGCCACAGATACGCAGTATTTT. Translating it yields CASSPTGATDTQYF.

This clone showed up just once. The rearrangement links TRBV7-9 to TRBJ2-4; no reliable D call. The CDR3 covers 14 residues. The germline V gene encodes CDR1 SEHNR and CDR2 FQNEAQ (reference sequence). The V end lost 2 bases, the J end lost 0 bases, and 5 bases lay between the germline ends. CDR3 DNA sequence: TGTGCCAGCAGCTTATGGTCAGCCAAAAACATTCAGTACTTC. Encoded protein: CASSLWSAKNIQYF.

V gene TRBV10-1 combines with J gene TRBJ2-2; the D gene is possibly TRBD1 (6 bases). In germline, CDR1 is WNHNN, CDR2 SYGVQD (reference sequence). There are 15 residues in the CDR3. The ends were cut back, 4 bases at V and 6 bases at J, with 15 bases in the middle. The CDR3 sequence: CASSADRLIAGELFF. CDR3 nucleotide sequence: TGCGCCAGCAGTGCTGACAGGTTGATAGCCGGGGAGCTGTTTTTT.

This clone appeared a single time. V usage is TRBV6-5 and J usage is TRBJ2-7, with D possibly being TRBD2 (6 bases). The V and J ends lost 2 bases and 1 base respectively, with 15 bases between them. The CDR3 has 16 residues. Germline V gene data show CDR1 as MNHEY and CDR2 as SVGAGI. Written as DNA, the CDR3 is TGTGCCAGCAGTTACGTCCGACTAGTGGATTCCTACGAGCAGTACTTC. Translation gives CASSYVRLVDSYEQYF.

The J gene is TRBJ1-5, the V gene TRBV2; no clear D. The CDR3 is made up of 12 amino acids. Germline loops: CDR1 SNHLY, CDR2 FYNNEI. The ends were cut back, 7 bases at V and 4 bases at J, with 8 bases in the middle. The CDR3 DNA is TGTGCCAGCACGGGAGGTAATCAGCCCCAGCATTTT. It specifies CASTGGNQPQHF.

In this sample, this clone turned up once. This chain joins TRBV9 and TRBJ1-2; 10 nucleotides line up with TRBD1. Germline-derived CDR1 and CDR2 are SGDLS and YYNGEE. After removal of 3 bases from V and 4 bases from J, the junction contained 3 bases not matched to a gene. The CDR3 covers 14 residues. As DNA, the CDR3 is TGTGCCAGCAGCGGGGGACAGGGGTCCTATGGCTACACCTTC. Its translation is CASSGGQGSYGYTF.

The genes are TRBV7-2 and TRBJ2-6; TRBD1 is a possible D gene (6 bases). CDR3 size: 15 residues. CDR1 and CDR2 (germline): SGHTA, FQGNSA. Trimming removed 5 bases at V and 2 bases at J, with 10 bases between. CDR3 DNA: TGTGCCAGCAGCAAGAACAGGGCTGGGGCCAACGTCCTGACTTTC. Its translation is CASSKNRAGANVLTF.

This chain uses TRBV19 with TRBJ1-1; 8 nucleotides agree with TRBD1. Germline trimming cut 3 bases from V and 12 bases from J; bases unmatched to any gene: 6. Per germline, CDR1 LNHDA and CDR2 SQIVND (reference sequence). CDR3 length: 12 amino acids. CDR3 region: CASSIPGTGTFF. CDR3 DNA: TGTGCCAGTAGTATCCCCGGGACAGGAACTTTCTTT.

This chain uses TRBV3-1 (or the pseudogene TRBV3-2) with TRBJ2-1; D is possibly TRBD1 (6 bases). The ends were cut back, 2 bases at V and 7 bases at J, with 15 bases in the middle. The germline CDR1 and CDR2 sequences are LGHDT and YNNKEL (reference sequence). This CDR3 has 15 residues. The chain's CDR3 is CASSQPGQSRNEQFF. The CDR3 DNA follows: TGTGCCAGCAGCCAACCTGGACAGTCTAGAAATGAGCAGTTCTTC.

The chain employs TRBV6-5 and TRBJ2-1; 7 bases are shared with TRBD1. Germline V gene sequence: CDR1 MNHEY, CDR2 SVGAGI. The CDR3 is made up of 14 amino acids. Trimming removed 6 bases from V and 9 bases from J; junction bases left unmatched: 11. The DNA for the CDR3 is TGTGCCAGCAGATTCCAGGGGGTTGGGGGTGAGCAGTTCTTC. Its translation is CASRFQGVGGEQFF.

The chain recombines TRBV29-1 with TRBJ2-7; tentatively, D is TRBD2 (5 bases). The germline V and J ends were trimmed by 5 bases and 1 base, with 12 bases remaining between them. CDR1 is SQVTM and CDR2 is ANQGSEA in the germline V gene. CDR3 length: 13 residues. The CDR3 nucleotides read TGCAGCGTTTACTGGACTTTTTCCTACGAGCAGTACTTC. Its protein is CSVYWTFSYEQYF.

This clone was counted a single time. One junction end disagrees with the germline gene, perhaps due to a read error. The rearrangement joins TRBV12-3 or TRBV12-4 to TRBJ1-2; unclear D gene. The CDR3 runs 12 residues. In DNA form, the CDR3 reads TGTGTCAGCAGTCCCCGGTTCTATGGCTACACCTTC. This sequence encodes CVSSPRFYGYTF.

The rearrangement uses TRBV3-1 (or the pseudogene TRBV3-2) and TRBJ2-7, with 9 bases matching TRBD1. This CDR3 comprises 13 residues. Germline loops: CDR1 LGHDT, CDR2 YNNKEL (reference sequence). After removal of 5 bases from V and 4 bases from J, the junction contained 3 bases not matched to a gene. The CDR3 spells CASSVQGAYEQYF. In nucleotides, the CDR3 is TGTGCCAGCAGCGTACAGGGGGCGTACGAGCAGTACTTC.

V gene TRBV7-9 combines with J gene TRBJ1-4; tentatively, D is TRBD1 (6 bases). V was trimmed by 5 bases and J by 1 base, leaving 11 bases between them. CDR3 length equals 15 residues. In germline, CDR1 is SEHNR, CDR2 FQNEAQ (reference sequence). The CDR3 nucleotides are TGTGCCAGCAGCGTCGAGGGGGGAACTAATGAAAAACTGTTTTTT. It translates to CASSVEGGTNEKLFF.

V gene TRBV19 combines with J gene TRBJ1-4, with D perhaps matching TRBD1 (5 bases). This CDR3 region has 15 residues. Trimming cost V 4 bases and J 5 bases, with 14 bases left between them. Per germline, CDR1 LNHDA and CDR2 SQIVND (reference sequence). This CDR3 reads CASSTGMRVNEKLFF. In DNA form, the CDR3 reads TGTGCCAGTAGTACAGGGATGAGGGTGAATGAAAAACTGTTTTTT.